These T cell receptor beta chains were read from a single sample in a study of T cell repertoires in cytomegalovirus infection. TCRdb re-called the reads with MiXCR, one entry per CDR3 protein. This sample has about 740,000 distinct CDR3 sequences; less than 40% occur once, and the top ten carry 2.8%. The sample taken for sequencing was PBMCs. The source of these receptors is a human donor in good health (CMV status not recorded). Some clones in this sample may be carry-over from other donors' samples. Both conserved end residues are part of each CDR3. Each record gives: J gene, V gene, clone size, D gene, CDR3 DNA, CDR3 protein. The D gene is left open where the match is weak. Not every row has a clone size; where given, it reads once, few, many or a size class.

J: TRBJ2-1; V: TRBV5-5; size: .; D: TRBD1; DNA: TGTGCCAGCAGCCCTCGCGACAGGGCCTCCTACAATGAGCAGTTCTTC; CDR3: CASSPRDRASYNEQFF
J: TRBJ1-3; V: TRBV28; size: .; D: TRBD1; DNA: TGTGCCAGCAGTCCGTTACTCCTAAACAGGGGGCGTTCTGGAAACACCATATATTTT; CDR3: CASSPLLLNRGRSGNTIYF
J: TRBJ1-5; V: TRBV7-8; size: many; D: .; DNA: TGTGCCAGCAGCCAAAGCCGGGGACCTCTTAGCAATCAGCCCCAGCATTTT; CDR3: CASSQSRGPLSNQPQHF
J: TRBJ2-3; V: TRBV12-3/TRBV12-4; size: .; D: TRBD2; DNA: TGTGCCAGCAGTCGATACGGACTAGCGGGAGGCCCCGGGGGGACAGATACGCAGTATTTT; CDR3: CASSRYGLAGGPGGTDTQYF
J: TRBJ2-7; V: TRBV5-1; size: .; D: TRBD1; DNA: TGCGCCAGCAGCTTGGGGGACAGGGTCGGCGAGCAGTACTTC; CDR3: CASSLGDRVGEQYF
J: TRBJ2-5; V: TRBV19; size: .; D: .; DNA: TGTGCCAGTAGTGGGGCTAGCGTCTTGAAGGGAACCCAGTACTTC; CDR3: CASSGASVLKGTQYF
J: TRBJ2-1; V: TRBV7-9; size: .; D: TRBD2; DNA: TGTGCCAGCAGCTTTAGCGGGAGAGCCTGGAATGAGCAGTTCTTC; CDR3: CASSFSGRAWNEQFF
J: TRBJ2-4; V: TRBV11-2; size: .; D: .; DNA: TGTGCCAGCAGCTCTGTCGGTGGGGGCCACAAAAACATTCAGTACTTC; CDR3: CASSSVGGGHKNIQYF
J: TRBJ1-1; V: TRBV30; size: .; D: .; DNA: TGTGCCTGGAGTCGACAGGCGGGGCAAGCTTTCTTT; CDR3: CAWSRQAGQAFF
J: TRBJ2-1; V: TRBV6-6; size: .; D: TRBD2; DNA: TGTGCCAGCAGTTACCCGGGACTAGCGGGCTTGGAAGAGCAGTTCTTC; CDR3: CASSYPGLAGLEEQFF
J: TRBJ1-1; V: TRBV28; size: .; D: .; DNA: TGTGCCAGCAGTTTATGGAGGGGAGGGATGGGCACTGAAGCTTTCTTT; CDR3: CASSLWRGGMGTEAFF
J: TRBJ2-5; V: TRBV28; size: many; D: .; DNA: TGTGCCACGAGGAGGGAGACCCAGTACTTC; CDR3: CATRRETQYF